Below are 14 T cell receptor beta chains sequenced from a single sample in a study of blood T cell repertoires in COVID-19. This table comes from immunoSEQ multiplex PCR, and its TCRdb copy is limited to in-frame clones, with some not included. The profile covers 200,000 to 250,000 clones, with more than 80% appearing a single time and around 3.5% taken by the ten largest. The sequenced sample consisted of PBMCs or T cells enriched from blood (not recorded which). The receptors originated from a woman in her thirties or forties with acute COVID-19.

The V call is TRBV13, the J call TRBJ1-2; 8 bases match TRBD1. The J segment lost 8 bases and the V segment lost 0 bases, leaving 5 bases of the junction unmatched. The CDR3 is made up of 14 amino acids. Germline-derived CDR1 and CDR2 are PRHDT and FYEKMQ (reference sequence). CDR3 region: CASSLGLAGGGYTF. The DNA for the CDR3 is TGTGCCAGCAGCTTAGGCCTGGCAGGGGGCGGCTACACCTTC.

The chain links TRBV30 to TRBJ2-5; 9 bases are a match to TRBD2. The CDR3 extends over 15 amino acids. With V trimmed by 2 bases and J by 6 bases, 10 bases remained unmatched. Germline V lookup: CDR1 GTSNPN, CDR2 SVGIG (reference sequence). The DNA of the CDR3 is TGTGCCTGGAGTCGGGGCGGGGGGGCCTCGAAGACCCAGTACTTC. Amino acids: CAWSRGGGASKTQYF.

This clone occurred once. The chain combines TRBV29-1 with TRBJ1-1, with no clear D. The V end lost 4 bases, the J end lost 6 bases, and 12 bases lay between the germline ends. The germline gives CDR1 SQVTM, CDR2 ANQGSEA. The CDR3 loop spans 12 amino acids. CDR3 protein: CSVGTGASEAFF. The CDR3 DNA reads as TGCAGCGTTGGAACGGGAGCGTCTGAAGCTTTCTTT.

The chain has TRBV4-3 and TRBJ2-7; D unclear. This CDR3 spans 17 amino acids. Per germline, CDR1 LGHNA and CDR2 YSLEER. The V end was cut by 0 bases, the J end by 2 bases, with 17 bases between. CDR3: CASSQEPLPTPTYEQYF. For the CDR3, the DNA is TGCGCCAGCAGCCAAGAGCCCCTCCCTACCCCCACCTACGAGCAGTACTTC.

The chain recombines TRBV4-2 with TRBJ1-3; the match to TRBD1 covers 7 bases. The CDR3 length is 18 residues. The germline gives CDR1 LGHNA, CDR2 YNFKEQ. The junction had 10 bases not matched to a gene; V was cut back by 0 bases and J by 2 bases. The CDR3, as DNA: TGTGCCAGCAGCCAAGATTGGAGACAGGGCCCCCCTGGAAACACCATATATTTT. Translated, it gives CASSQDWRQGPPGNTIYF.

The genes are TRBV25-1 and TRBJ1-1; 9 bases map to TRBD1. V was clipped by 3 bases and J by 0 bases; unmatched bases: 11. This CDR3 has 18 residues. The germline gives CDR1 MGHDK, CDR2 SYGVNS. CDR3 sequence: CASSEEQGAFRMNTEAFF. The DNA for the CDR3 is TGTGCCAGCAGTGAGGAACAGGGGGCGTTCCGGATGAACACTGAAGCTTTCTTT.

V usage is TRBV11-2 and J usage is TRBJ1-1; D uncertain. Germline values: CDR1 SGHAT, CDR2 FQNNGV. The V and J ends lost 5 bases and 3 bases respectively, with 13 bases between them. This CDR3 region has 14 residues. The CDR3 spells CASSRRGADTEAFF. The CDR3 nucleotides are TGTGCCAGCAGCCGACGGGGTGCGGACACTGAAGCTTTCTTT.

V gene TRBV19 combines with J gene TRBJ1-2; D not resolved. From germline, CDR1 is LNHDA and CDR2 SQIVND (reference sequence). The CDR3 runs 14 residues. Trimming took off 4 bases at V and 8 bases at J, with 17 bases between the two ends. The CDR3 DNA is TGTGCCAGTAGTACCCAGCCCCGGGCGGGGGGCTACACCTTC. Amino acid sequence: CASSTQPRAGGYTF.

This chain links TRBV5-5 with TRBJ1-6, with 9 nucleotides matching TRBD1. The CDR3 loop spans 15 amino acids. Trimming removed 4 bases from V and 5 bases from J; junction bases left unmatched: 4. CDR1 is SGHKS, CDR2 YYEKEE, per germline (reference sequence). The CDR3 nucleotides are TGTGCCAGCAGCGCGGGACAGGGCGATAATTCACCCCTCCACTTT. The encoded protein is CASSAGQGDNSPLHF.

This clone occurred once. The chain employs TRBV7-2 and TRBJ2-5, with 7 positions matching TRBD2. With V trimmed by 2 bases and J by 4 bases, 1 base remained unmatched. The germline gives CDR1 SGHTA, CDR2 FQGNSA. The CDR3 extends over 13 amino acids. CDR3 sequence (DNA): TGTGCCAGCAGCTTATCTAGCGGAGAGACCCAGTACTTC. It specifies CASSLSSGETQYF.

The rearrangement links TRBV5-5 to TRBJ1-1; 8 positions match TRBD1. The germline V gene has CDR1 SGHKS and CDR2 YYEKEE (reference sequence). The CDR3 loop spans 16 amino acids. V trimming: 2 bases; J trimming: 1 base; junction bases outside the gene matches: 7. The CDR3: CASSFGQGPRNTEAFF. The CDR3 DNA sequence: TGTGCCAGCAGCTTCGGACAGGGACCGAGGAACACTGAAGCTTTCTTT. Using reference TRBV5-5 and TRBJ1-1 for the parts outside the CDR3, the full variable domain is DAGVTQSPTHLIKTRGQQVTLRCSPISGHKSVSWYQQVLGQGPQFIFQYYEKEERGRGNFPDRFSARQFPNYSSELNVNALLLGDSALYLCASSFGQGPRNTEAFFGQGTRLTVV.

This chain connects TRBV19 to TRBJ2-1; 7 bases map to TRBD1. CDR3 length equals 14 residues. CDR1 is LNHDA, CDR2 SQIVND, per germline (reference sequence). V dropped 4 bases and J dropped 6; count of bases not matched to a gene: 6. The CDR3 reads CASSRQGQINEQFF. The CDR3, as DNA: TGTGCCAGTAGTAGACAGGGACAGATCAATGAGCAGTTCTTC.

This chain uses TRBV2 with TRBJ1-1; 8 bases match TRBD1. Germline CDR1 SNHLY, CDR2 FYNNEI. CDR3 length: 13 residues. V gave up 9 bases and J gave up 6 bases; unmatched junction bases: 9. CDR3 coding DNA: TGTGCCAGTATGTACGACAGGGGATCTGAAGCTTTCTTT. As protein: CASMYDRGSEAFF.

The chain employs TRBV6-1 and TRBJ1-2; weak D call: TRBD1 (5 bases). CDR3 size: 16 residues. In germline, CDR1 is MNHNS, CDR2 SASEGT. Trimming removed 2 bases from V and 8 bases from J, with 21 bases in between. This CDR3 is CASSETLTGLREGYTF. DNA of the CDR3: TGTGCCAGCAGTGAAACCCTGACGGGACTCAGGGAGGGCTACACCTTC.